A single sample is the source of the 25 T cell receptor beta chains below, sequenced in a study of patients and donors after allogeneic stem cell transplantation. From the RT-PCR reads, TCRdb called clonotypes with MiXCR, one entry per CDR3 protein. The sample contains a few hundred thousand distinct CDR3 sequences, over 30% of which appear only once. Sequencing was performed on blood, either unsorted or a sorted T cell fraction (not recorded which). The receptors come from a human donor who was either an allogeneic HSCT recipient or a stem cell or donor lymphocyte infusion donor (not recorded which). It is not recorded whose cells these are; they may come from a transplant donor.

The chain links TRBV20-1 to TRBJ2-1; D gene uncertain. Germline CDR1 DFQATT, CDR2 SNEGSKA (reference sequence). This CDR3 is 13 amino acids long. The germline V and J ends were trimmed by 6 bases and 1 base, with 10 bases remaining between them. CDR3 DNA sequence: TGCAGTGCATCGTCTGATTCCTACAATGAGCAGTTCTTC. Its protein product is CSASSDSYNEQFF.

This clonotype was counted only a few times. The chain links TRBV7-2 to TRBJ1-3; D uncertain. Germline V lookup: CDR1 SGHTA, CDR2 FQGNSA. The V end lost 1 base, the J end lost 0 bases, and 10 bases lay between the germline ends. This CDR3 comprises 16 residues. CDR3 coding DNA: TGTGCCAGCAGCTTAGAGTACAGACGCTCTGGAAACACCATATATTTT. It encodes CASSLEYRRSGNTIYF.

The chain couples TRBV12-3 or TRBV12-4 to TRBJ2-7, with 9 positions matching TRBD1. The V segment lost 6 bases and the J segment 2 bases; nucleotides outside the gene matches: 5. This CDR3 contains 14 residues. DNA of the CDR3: TGTGCCAGCAGCCTAGGGACAGGGACCTACGAGCAGTACTTC. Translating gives CASSLGTGTYEQYF.

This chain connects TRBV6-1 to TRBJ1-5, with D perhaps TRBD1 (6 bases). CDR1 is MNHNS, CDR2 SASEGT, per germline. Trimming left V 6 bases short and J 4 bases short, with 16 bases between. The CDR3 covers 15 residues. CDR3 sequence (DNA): TGTGCCAGCAGGGACAGCCACTCCAGGAATCAGCCCCAGCATTTT. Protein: CASRDSHSRNQPQHF.

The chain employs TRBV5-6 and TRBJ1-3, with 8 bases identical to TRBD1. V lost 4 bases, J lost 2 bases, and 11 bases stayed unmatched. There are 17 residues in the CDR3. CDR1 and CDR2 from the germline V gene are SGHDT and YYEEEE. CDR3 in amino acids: CASSPDLTGAPGNTIYF. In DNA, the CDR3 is TGTGCCAGCAGCCCCGACCTGACAGGGGCGCCTGGAAACACCATATATTTT.

CDR3 in amino acids: CASRRTSGQETQYF. In nucleotides, the CDR3 is TGTGCCAGCAGACGAACTAGCGGGCAAGAGACCCAGTACTTC. V and J are TRBV27 and TRBJ2-5; 9 bases match TRBD2. The germline V gene encodes CDR1 MNHEY and CDR2 SMNVEV (reference sequence). This CDR3 has 14 amino acids. The V and J ends lost 6 bases and 2 bases, in that order; junction bases with no gene match: 4.

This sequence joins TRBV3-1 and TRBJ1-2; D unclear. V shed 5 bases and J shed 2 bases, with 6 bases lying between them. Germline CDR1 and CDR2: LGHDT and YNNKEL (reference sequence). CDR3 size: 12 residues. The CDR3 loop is CASSKENYGYTF. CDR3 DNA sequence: TGTGCCAGCAGCAAGGAGAACTATGGCTACACCTTC.

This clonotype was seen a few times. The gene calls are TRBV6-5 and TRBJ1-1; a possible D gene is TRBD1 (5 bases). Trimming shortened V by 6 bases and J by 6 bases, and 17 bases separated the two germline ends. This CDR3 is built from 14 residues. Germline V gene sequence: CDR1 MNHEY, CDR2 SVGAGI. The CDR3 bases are TGTGCCAGCAGGCCCCGGCTCAGGGAGGCTGAAGCTTTCTTT. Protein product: CASRPRLREAEAFF.

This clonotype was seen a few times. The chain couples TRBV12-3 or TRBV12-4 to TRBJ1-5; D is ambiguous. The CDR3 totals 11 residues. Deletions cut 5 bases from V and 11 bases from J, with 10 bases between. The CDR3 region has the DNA TGTGCCAGCAGTCGCGGGAAGTCCCAGCATTTT. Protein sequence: CASSRGKSQHF.

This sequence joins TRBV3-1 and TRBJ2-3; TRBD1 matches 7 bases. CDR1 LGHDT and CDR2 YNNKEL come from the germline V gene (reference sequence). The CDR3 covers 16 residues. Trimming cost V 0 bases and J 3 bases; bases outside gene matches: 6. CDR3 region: CASSQDPQGPTDTQYF. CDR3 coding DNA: TGTGCCAGCAGCCAAGATCCACAGGGGCCGACAGATACGCAGTATTTT.

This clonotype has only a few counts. The CDR3 nucleotides are TGCAGTGCGCGGCAGTTGAGCGGGGGCGGGGATACGCAGTATTTT. Protein sequence: CSARQLSGGGDTQYF. V and J are TRBV20-1 and TRBJ2-3; 8 bases are a match to TRBD2. Germline V gene sequence: CDR1 DFQATT, CDR2 SNEGSKA (reference sequence). This CDR3 spans 15 amino acids. The V and J ends lost 6 bases and 6 bases, in that order; junction bases with no gene match: 14.

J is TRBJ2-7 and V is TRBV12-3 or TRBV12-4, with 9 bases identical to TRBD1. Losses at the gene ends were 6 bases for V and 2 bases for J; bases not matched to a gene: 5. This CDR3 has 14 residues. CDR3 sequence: CASSRQGGPYEQYF. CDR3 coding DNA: TGTGCCAGCAGCCGACAGGGGGGACCCTACGAGCAGTACTTC.

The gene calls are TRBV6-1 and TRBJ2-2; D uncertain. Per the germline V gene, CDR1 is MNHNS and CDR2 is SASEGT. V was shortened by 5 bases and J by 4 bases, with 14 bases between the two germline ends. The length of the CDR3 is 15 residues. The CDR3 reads CASSPMGSRTGELFF. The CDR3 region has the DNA TGTGCCAGCAGTCCTATGGGTAGTCGCACCGGGGAGCTGTTTTTT.

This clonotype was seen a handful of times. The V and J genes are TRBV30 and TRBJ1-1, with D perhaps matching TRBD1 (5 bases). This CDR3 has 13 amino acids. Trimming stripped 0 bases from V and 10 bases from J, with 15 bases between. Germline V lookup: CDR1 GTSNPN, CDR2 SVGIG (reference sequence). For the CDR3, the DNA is TGTGCCTGGAGTGTACGGGACGGAGCTGGAGCTTTCTTT. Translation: CAWSVRDGAGAFF.

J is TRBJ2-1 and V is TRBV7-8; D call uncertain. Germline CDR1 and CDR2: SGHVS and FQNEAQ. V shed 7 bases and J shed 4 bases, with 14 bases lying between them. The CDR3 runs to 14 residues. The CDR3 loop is CASTPRAEYNEQFF. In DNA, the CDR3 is TGTGCCAGCACCCCCAGAGCAGAGTACAATGAGCAGTTCTTC. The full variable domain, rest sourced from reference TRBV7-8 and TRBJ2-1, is GAGVSQSPRYKVAKRGQDVALRCDPISGHVSLFWYQQALGQGPEFLTYFQNEAQLDKSGLPSDRFFAERPEGSVSTLKIQRTQQEDSAVYLCASTPRAEYNEQFFGPGTRLTVL.

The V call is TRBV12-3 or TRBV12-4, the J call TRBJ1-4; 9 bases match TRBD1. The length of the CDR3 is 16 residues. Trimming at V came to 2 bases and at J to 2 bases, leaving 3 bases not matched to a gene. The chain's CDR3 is CASSLQQGATNEKLFF. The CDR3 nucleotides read TGTGCCAGCAGTTTACAACAGGGGGCGACTAATGAAAAACTGTTTTTT.

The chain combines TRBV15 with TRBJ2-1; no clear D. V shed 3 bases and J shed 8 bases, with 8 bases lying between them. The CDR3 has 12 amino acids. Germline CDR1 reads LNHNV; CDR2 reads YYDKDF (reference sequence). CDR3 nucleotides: TGTGCCACCAGCAGGGTGTGGGATGAGCAGTTCTTC. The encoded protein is CATSRVWDEQFF. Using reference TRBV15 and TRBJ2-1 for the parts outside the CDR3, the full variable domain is DAMVIQNPRYQVTQFGKPVTLSCSQTLNHNVMYWYQQKSSQAPKLLFHYYDKDFNNEADTPDNFQSRRPNTSFCFLDIRSPGLGDTAMYLCATSRVWDEQFFGPGTRLTVL.

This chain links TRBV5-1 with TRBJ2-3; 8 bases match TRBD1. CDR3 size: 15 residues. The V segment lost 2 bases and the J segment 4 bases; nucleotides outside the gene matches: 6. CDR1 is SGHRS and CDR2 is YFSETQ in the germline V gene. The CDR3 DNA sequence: TGCGCCAGCAGCTTCCAGGGGGCCCACGCAGATACGCAGTATTTT. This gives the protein CASSFQGAHADTQYF.

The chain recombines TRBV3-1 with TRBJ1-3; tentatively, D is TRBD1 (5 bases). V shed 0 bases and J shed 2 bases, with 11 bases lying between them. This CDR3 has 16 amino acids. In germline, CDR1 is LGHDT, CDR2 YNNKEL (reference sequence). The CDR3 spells CASSQDLRGPGNTIYF. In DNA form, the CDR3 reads TGTGCCAGCAGCCAAGATCTTAGGGGCCCTGGAAACACCATATATTTT.

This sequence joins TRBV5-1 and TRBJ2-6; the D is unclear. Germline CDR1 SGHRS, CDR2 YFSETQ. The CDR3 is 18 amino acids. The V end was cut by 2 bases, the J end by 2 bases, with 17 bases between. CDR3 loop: CASSFNARKLAGANVLTF. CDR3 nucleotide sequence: TGCGCCAGCAGCTTTAATGCCAGGAAATTAGCTGGGGCCAACGTCCTGACTTTC.

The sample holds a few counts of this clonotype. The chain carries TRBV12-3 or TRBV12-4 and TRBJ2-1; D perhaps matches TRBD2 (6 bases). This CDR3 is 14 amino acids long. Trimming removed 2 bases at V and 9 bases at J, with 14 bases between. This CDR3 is CASSLRDSWGEQFF. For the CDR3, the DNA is TGTGCCAGCAGTTTAAGGGACTCCTGGGGTGAGCAGTTCTTC.

CDR3 coding DNA: TGCAGCTCTAATTTGCGGTCCTACAATGAGCAGTTCTTC. This gives the protein CSSNLRSYNEQFF. V and J are TRBV29-1 and TRBJ2-1, with unresolved D. The V gene's germline CDR1 is SQVTM and CDR2 ANQGSEA. The CDR3 runs 13 residues. Trimming pared 8 bases from V and 1 base from J, leaving 12 bases between.

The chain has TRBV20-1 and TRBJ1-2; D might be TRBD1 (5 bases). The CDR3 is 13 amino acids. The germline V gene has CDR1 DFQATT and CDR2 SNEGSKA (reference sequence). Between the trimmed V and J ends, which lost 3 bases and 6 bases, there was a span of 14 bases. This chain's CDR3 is CSARLGTGNGYTF. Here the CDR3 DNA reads TGCAGTGCTAGGCTTGGGACGGGCAATGGCTACACCTTC.

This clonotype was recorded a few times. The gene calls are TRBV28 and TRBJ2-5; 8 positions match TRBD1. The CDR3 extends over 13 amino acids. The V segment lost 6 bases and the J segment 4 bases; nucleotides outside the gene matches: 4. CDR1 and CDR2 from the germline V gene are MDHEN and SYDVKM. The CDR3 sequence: CASSSGQGETQYF. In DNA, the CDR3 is TGTGCCAGCAGCTCTGGACAGGGAGAGACCCAGTACTTC.

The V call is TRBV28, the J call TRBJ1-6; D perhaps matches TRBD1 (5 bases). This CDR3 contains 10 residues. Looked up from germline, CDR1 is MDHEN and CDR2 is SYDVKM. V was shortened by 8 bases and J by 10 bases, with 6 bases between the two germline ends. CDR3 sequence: CASGGSPLHF. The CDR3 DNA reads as TGTGCCAGCGGGGGATCACCCCTCCACTTT.